The 3 T cell receptor beta chains below come from one sample, sequenced in a study of Graves' ophthalmopathy and Graves' hyperthyroidism. RNA transcripts were the source from which TCR beta CDR3 regions were amplified. The first-round RT-PCR employed HTBI primers together with the Qiagen OneStep RT-PCR kit. A multiplex PCR was then performed as the second round. One entry per CDR3 protein, called by TCRdb with MiXCR from the multiplex PCR reads. Seen here are approximately 1.2 million distinct CDR3 sequences, 35% to 45% observed once, and the top ten hold more than 9.5%. Sample: peripheral blood or thyroid tissue (not recorded which). These receptors originate from an adult man with Graves' hyperthyroidism.

Ten or more counts support this clonotype. Being one base from a much bigger clone, this may be a read error. The chain links TRBV7-9 to TRBJ1-5; unclear D gene. Trimming pared 1 base from V and 5 bases from J, leaving 3 bases between. Germline CDR1 and CDR2: SEHNR and FQNEAQ (reference sequence). The CDR3 spans 12 residues. This chain's CDR3 is CASSLVDQPQHF. CDR3 coding DNA: TGTGCCAGCAGCTTAGTAGATCAGCCCCAGCATTTT.

This clonotype was counted only a few times. The genes are TRBV12-3 or TRBV12-4 and TRBJ1-2, with 8 bases lining up with TRBD1. CDR3 length equals 15 residues. Losses at the gene ends were 3 bases for V and 3 bases for J; bases not matched to a gene: 6. The CDR3 sequence is CASSFGQGPHYGYTF. Here the CDR3 DNA reads TGTGCCAGCAGTTTCGGACAGGGACCCCACTATGGCTACACCTTC.

The J gene is TRBJ2-2, the V gene TRBV20-1; maybe TRBD2 (6 bases). CDR3 length equals 15 residues. V shed 0 bases and J shed 1 base, with 9 bases lying between them. CDR1 and CDR2 from the germline V gene are DFQATT and SNEGSKA (reference sequence). For the CDR3, the DNA is TGCAGTGCTAGAGATCACGGGGGGAACACCGGGGAGCTGTTTTTT. Translated, it gives CSARDHGGNTGELFF.